The rows below give T cell receptor beta chains drawn from one sample of a study of blood T cell repertoires in COVID-19. Clones were sequenced by immunoSEQ multiplex PCR, and TCRdb holds only the in-frame ones, with some missing. The sample contains 200,000 to 250,000 clones, approximately 82% of which appear only once. Sequenced: peripheral blood. Every receptor here comes from a man aged 50-59 years with active or convalescent COVID-19. Each CDR3 is given with its conserved first and last residue. D genes are given only for firm matches. Clone size is given for some rows only: seen once, a few or many times, or a class if the clone is expanded.

v_gene,d_gene,abundance,j_gene,CDR3aa,CDR3nt
TRBV3-1/TRBV3-2,-,-,TRBJ1-5,CASSQPYSGGNQPQPQHF,TGTGCCAGCAGCCAGCCGTATTCCGGAGGGAATCAACCCCAGCCCCAGCATTTT
TRBV28,TRBD1,-,TRBJ2-1,CASSDGTGAYNEQFF,TGTGCCAGCAGTGACGGGACAGGGGCCTACAATGAGCAGTTCTTC
TRBV21-1,-,-,TRBJ2-3,CASRPIGLLNTDTQYF,TGTGCCAGCAGACCCATAGGACTTTTGAACACAGATACGCAGTATTTT
TRBV11-2,-,few,TRBJ2-2,CASSLSLAAGELFF,TGTGCCAGCAGCTTATCACTAGCCGCCGGGGAGCTGTTTTTT
TRBV5-1,TRBD2,-,TRBJ2-1,CASSFTSGSLNEQFF,TGCGCCAGCAGCTTTACTAGCGGATCCCTCAATGAGCAGTTCTTC
TRBV5-6,TRBD2,-,TRBJ2-1,CASSSDSGALGYEQFF,TGTGCCAGCAGCTCCGACAGCGGGGCTCTCGGGTATGAGCAGTTCTTC
TRBV9,TRBD1,few,TRBJ1-3,CASSAGDRDRLTIYF,TGTGCCAGCAGCGCGGGGGACAGGGACAGGCTCACCATATATTTT
TRBV19,TRBD1,-,TRBJ1-5,CASRVTGASNQPQHF,TGTGCCAGTAGGGTGACAGGGGCTAGCAATCAGCCCCAGCATTTT
TRBV5-1,-,once,TRBJ2-1,CASSFSFGVSRDEQFF,TGCGCCAGCAGCTTTAGTTTCGGGGTGTCTCGGGATGAGCAGTTCTTC
TRBV2,TRBD2,-,TRBJ2-7,CASSEGGTSGSYEQYF,TGTGCCAGCAGTGAAGGTGGGACTAGCGGATCCTACGAGCAGTACTTC
TRBV5-4,TRBD1,few,TRBJ2-2,CASSLEGASRELFF,TGTGCCAGCAGCTTAGAGGGGGCATCAAGGGAGCTGTTTTTT
TRBV6-5,TRBD1,-,TRBJ1-1,CASSPRDRVTEAFF,TGTGCCAGCAGTCCCAGGGACAGGGTCACTGAAGCTTTCTTT
TRBV11-2,-,once,TRBJ1-1,CASSPGRVNTEAFF,TGTGCCAGCAGCCCAGGGAGGGTGAACACTGAAGCTTTCTTT
TRBV9,-,-,TRBJ2-3,CASSGRSSRSTDTQYF,TGTGCCAGCAGCGGTCGGTCAAGCCGAAGCACAGATACGCAGTATTTT
TRBV5-5,TRBD1,-,TRBJ1-4,CASSSRQGQGFEKLFF,TGTGCCAGCAGCTCGCGGCAGGGACAGGGGTTTGAAAAACTGTTTTTT
TRBV5-6,-,-,TRBJ1-2,CASSLASTGGHYGYTF,TGTGCCAGCAGCTTGGCTTCTACGGGGGGCCACTATGGCTACACCTTC
TRBV15,TRBD1,once,TRBJ1-2,CATSRGQGMDYGYTF,TGTGCCACCAGCAGGGGACAGGGGATGGACTATGGCTACACCTTC
TRBV23-1,TRBD1,-,TRBJ1-4,CASSQCGGGNLNEKLFF,TGCGCCAGCAGTCAATGCGGAGGGGGCAATCTTAATGAAAAACTGTTTTTT
TRBV6-5,TRBD1,-,TRBJ2-7,CASSPGQGAYEQYF,TGTGCCAGCAGTCCTGGACAGGGGGCTTACGAGCAGTACTTC
TRBV7-9,-,-,TRBJ1-2,CASSLVSGNYGYTF,TGTGCCAGCAGCTTAGTGTCGGGGAACTATGGCTACACCTTC
TRBV6-6,-,few,TRBJ2-7,CASSYSPTEAYEQYF,TGTGCCAGCAGTTACTCCCCGACTGAAGCCTACGAGCAGTACTTC
TRBV6-6,-,-,TRBJ1-3,CASGRDNGNTIYF,TGTGCCAGCGGCCGGGACAACGGAAACACCATATATTTT
TRBV7-9,-,few,TRBJ2-2,CASSLIWGANTGELFF,TGTGCCAGCAGCTTAATTTGGGGCGCGAACACCGGGGAGCTGTTTTTT
TRBV12-5,TRBD1,once,TRBJ1-6,CASGDRGYNSPLHF,TGTGCTAGTGGGGACAGGGGCTATAATTCACCCCTCCACTTT
TRBV5-3,TRBD1,-,TRBJ1-1,CARSWWPGQGTFF,TGTGCCAGAAGCTGGTGGCCGGGACAGGGGACTTTCTTT
TRBV7-8,TRBD2,once,TRBJ2-7,CASSLGLAGAPLLYEQYF,TGTGCCAGCAGCTTAGGACTAGCGGGAGCCCCTTTGCTCTACGAGCAGTACTTC
TRBV2,TRBD1,-,TRBJ1-1,CASSVQGAGTEAFF,TGTGCCAGCAGCGTACAGGGGGCTGGCACTGAAGCTTTCTTT
TRBV6-1,TRBD1,-,TRBJ2-1,CASSGREWDRHNEQFF,TGTGCCAGCAGTGGACGGGAATGGGACAGGCACAATGAGCAGTTCTTC
TRBV7-3,-,-,TRBJ2-3,CASSREREDTQYF,TGTGCCAGCAGCCGGGAGCGCGAAGATACGCAGTATTTT
TRBV28,TRBD1,-,TRBJ1-2,CASVPGQDYGYTF,TGTGCCAGCGTGCCGGGACAGGACTATGGCTACACCTTC
TRBV15,-,-,TRBJ1-2,CATSRDQGAGYGYTF,TGTGCCACCAGCAGAGATCAAGGGGCAGGGTATGGCTACACCTTC
TRBV19,TRBD2,-,TRBJ2-7,CASSRAGSSLTEQYF,TGTGCCAGTAGTCGAGCGGGATCCTCCCTTACTGAGCAGTACTTC
TRBV19,TRBD2,-,TRBJ2-3,CASKLAGYTDTQYF,TGTGCCAGTAAACTAGCGGGGTACACAGATACGCAGTATTTT
TRBV28,TRBD2,-,TRBJ2-5,CASSFVGGEGTQYF,TGTGCCAGCAGTTTCGTGGGGGGGGAAGGGACCCAGTACTTC
TRBV6-5,-,-,TRBJ2-2,CASVRVFGTGELFF,TGTGCCAGCGTCAGGGTTTTCGGCACCGGGGAGCTGTTTTTT
TRBV5-1,TRBD1,-,TRBJ2-1,CASSPEGQGYNEQFF,TGCGCCAGCAGCCCGGAGGGACAGGGTTACAATGAGCAGTTCTTC
TRBV7-8,-,-,TRBJ1-5,CASSLPGPGQPQHF,TGTGCCAGCAGCTTACCAGGGCCAGGTCAGCCCCAGCATTTT
TRBV12-3/TRBV12-4,TRBD1,-,TRBJ1-2,CASSPDRRDGYTF,TGTGCCAGCAGCCCGGACAGGCGGGATGGCTACACCTTC
TRBV24-1,-,-,TRBJ2-3,CATSVGHTSTDTQYF,TGTGCCACCAGTGTAGGACATACTAGCACAGATACGCAGTATTTT
TRBV19,TRBD1,-,TRBJ2-7,CASSAGTVGSYEQYF,TGTGCCAGTAGTGCCGGGACAGTGGGATCCTACGAGCAGTACTTC
TRBV5-4,-,-,TRBJ2-5,CASTGDASGIPTQYF,TGTGCCAGCACGGGTGATGCGTCGGGGATTCCGACCCAGTACTTC
TRBV7-6,-,-,TRBJ2-5,CASSPMGGHGETQYF,TGTGCCAGCAGCCCCATGGGGGGGCATGGGGAGACCCAGTACTTC
TRBV9,-,-,TRBJ1-4,CASSAPSWGGGDEKLFF,TGTGCCAGCAGCGCCCCGTCTTGGGGGGGAGGGGATGAAAAACTGTTTTTT
TRBV7-3,TRBD2,-,TRBJ2-7,CASSRLASTYEQYF,TGTGCCAGCAGCAGACTAGCGTCCACCTACGAGCAGTACTTC
TRBV28,TRBD1,-,TRBJ1-2,CASSLLTGGYGYTF,TGTGCCAGCAGTTTGCTGACAGGGGGTTATGGCTACACCTTC
TRBV18,-,-,TRBJ1-3,CASSLPTGNSGNTIYF,TGTGCCAGCTCACTACCAACAGGGAACTCTGGAAACACCATATATTTT
TRBV19,-,-,TRBJ2-6,CASSMTGAREANVLTF,TGTGCCAGTAGTATGACAGGTGCAAGAGAGGCCAACGTCCTGACTTTC